These T cell receptor beta chains were read from a single sample in a study of T cell repertoires in cytomegalovirus infection. TCRdb reprocessed the reads with MiXCR, giving one entry per CDR3 protein. The sample records roughly 150,000 distinct CDR3 sequences, roughly 21% being singletons. Their antigens are not known. Sequenced here: CD8+ T cells from cultured PBMCs, sampled from culture after CMV antigen stimulation. These receptors were obtained from a human donor in good health (CMV status not recorded). Some clones in this sample may be carry-over from other donors' samples. CDR3s include the opening cysteine and the closing phenylalanine or tryptophan. Fields, in order: J gene, V gene, D gene, clone size, CDR3 protein, CDR3 DNA. A D gene is named only where the DNA matches it firmly. Clone sizes are given selectively: once, few, many, or a class where the clone is expanded.

TRBJ1-5	TRBV27	TRBD1	few	CASSSSLFDRVSNQPQHF	TGTGCCAGCAGTTCCTCGCTATTTGACAGGGTCAGCAATCAGCCCCAGCATTTT
TRBJ2-7	TRBV11-2	.	few	CASSTGPDYEQYF	TGTGCCAGCAGCACCGGGCCGGACTACGAGCAGTACTTC
TRBJ2-1	TRBV7-2	TRBD2	medium-sized	CASSLTSGVSYNEQFF	TGTGCCAGCAGCTTGACTAGCGGGGTATCCTACAATGAGCAGTTCTTC
TRBJ2-1	TRBV6-2/TRBV6-3	.	few	CASSYPTTGQIYNEQFF	TGTGCCAGCAGTTACCCAACGACTGGACAGATCTACAATGAGCAGTTCTTC
TRBJ2-1	TRBV7-2	TRBD2	few	CASSFPGRVHNEQFF	TGTGCCAGCAGCTTTCCAGGGAGGGTCCACAATGAGCAGTTCTTC
TRBJ1-4	TRBV27	.	few	CASSFRQASTEKLFF	TGTGCCAGCAGTTTTCGACAGGCGAGTACTGAAAAACTGTTTTTT
TRBJ2-7	TRBV7-8	.	many	CASSLEGLGNYIYEQYF	TGTGCCAGCAGCTTAGAAGGACTTGGGAACTACATCTACGAGCAGTACTTC
TRBJ2-3	TRBV27	.	few	CASTHGGTDTQYF	TGTGCCAGCACTCATGGCGGCACAGATACGCAGTATTTT
TRBJ2-3	TRBV20-1	TRBD2	many	CSAMILAGRTDTQYF	TGCAGTGCTATGATCTTAGCGGGGCGCACAGATACGCAGTATTTT
TRBJ2-1	TRBV6-2/TRBV6-3	.	.	CASSYSKTGTIYNEQFF	TGTGCCAGCAGTTACTCGAAGACGGGTACCATCTACAATGAGCAGTTCTTC
TRBJ2-7	TRBV7-9	.	many	CASSLAGDEQYF	TGTGCCAGCAGCTTAGCGGGGGACGAGCAGTACTTC
TRBJ2-2	TRBV6-2/TRBV6-3	TRBD1	.	CASSSGTVNTGELFF	TGTGCCAGCAGCTCCGGGACAGTTAACACCGGGGAGCTGTTTTTT
TRBJ2-7	TRBV7-3	TRBD2	.	CASSLRLAGGLEQYF	TGTGCCAGCAGCTTAAGACTAGCGGGGGGGCTCGAGCAGTACTTC
TRBJ2-1	TRBV6-2/TRBV6-3	.	few	CASSTIHQTLALGNEQFF	TGTGCCAGCAGTACTATCCACCAGACTCTCGCTTTGGGGAATGAGCAGTTCTTC